These 24 T cell receptor beta chains originate from one sample sequenced in a study of Ad26.COV2.S vaccination and SARS-CoV-2 variants. The treatment is: around 19 received Ad26.COV2.S at low or high dose, single or two shots; roughly five received placebo; per-sample allocation not given. Samples came from day 63 after the first vaccine or placebo injection. Using immunoSEQ multiplex PCR, the repertoire was profiled, and TCRdb retains in-frame clones only, with some absent. The repertoire consists of around 340,000 clones, with 65% to 90% occurring once and the leading ten covering around a tenth. Sequencing used peripheral blood, obtained in a trial of Ad26.COV2.S vaccine versus placebo. Every receptor here comes from a person aged 18-65 years who received the Ad26.COV2.S COVID-19 vaccine or a placebo.

This chain links TRBV28 with TRBJ2-6; D remains unclear. Trimming stripped 6 bases from V and 1 base from J, with 19 bases between. Germline V gene data show CDR1 as MDHEN and CDR2 as SYDVKM. The CDR3 is 18 amino acids. The CDR3 nucleotides are TGTGCCAGCAGCAACCTCCTGTGGCCGGCATCTGGGGCCAACGTCCTGACTTTC. Encoded protein: CASSNLLWPASGANVLTF.

V usage is TRBV30 and J usage is TRBJ2-1; D not certain. There are 11 residues in the CDR3. CDR1 GTSNPN and CDR2 SVGIG come from the germline V gene (reference sequence). The V gene lost 0 bases and the J gene lost 6 bases, with 3 bases spanning the gap. The CDR3 DNA sequence: TGTGCCTGGAGTGTGGGCAATGAGCAGTTCTTC. Protein product: CAWSVGNEQFF.

The chain has TRBV7-9 and TRBJ1-6; D may be TRBD1 (5 bases). The germline CDR1 and CDR2 sequences are SEHNR and FQNEAQ (reference sequence). The CDR3 consists of 16 residues. V shed 6 bases and J shed 0 bases, with 12 bases lying between them. The CDR3 loop is CASSYPGDSYNSPLHF. For the CDR3, the DNA is TGTGCCAGCAGTTATCCGGGGGACTCCTATAATTCACCCCTCCACTTT.

This sequence joins TRBV9 and TRBJ2-7, with D perhaps TRBD2 (7 bases). This CDR3 region has 16 residues. V lost 1 base, J lost 0 bases, and 14 bases lay in between. Looked up from germline, CDR1 is SGDLS and CDR2 is YYNGEE. The CDR3 is CASSVRGGSSSYEQYF. In nucleotides, the CDR3 is TGTGCCAGCAGCGTAAGGGGGGGCTCTAGCTCCTACGAGCAGTACTTC.

This clone was seen a few times. The CDR3 here is CASRRTSGSLREQYF. The CDR3, as DNA: TGTGCCAGCAGGAGAACTAGCGGGAGCCTACGAGAGCAGTACTTC. This rearrangement joins TRBV27 to TRBJ2-7, with 11 nucleotides matching TRBD2. Germline assignment: CDR1 MNHEY and CDR2 SMNVEV (reference sequence). The CDR3 loop spans 15 amino acids. The V and J ends lost 6 bases and 7 bases, in that order; junction bases with no gene match: 11.

In this sample, this clone turned up once. This rearrangement joins TRBV19 to TRBJ2-7; D is perhaps TRBD1 (5 bases). The germline gives CDR1 LNHDA, CDR2 SQIVND (reference sequence). This CDR3 contains 13 residues. V shed 6 bases and J shed 3 bases, with 12 bases lying between them. This CDR3 reads CASSADRVYEQYF. DNA for the CDR3: TGTGCCAGTAGCGCCGACAGAGTCTACGAGCAGTACTTC.

Only one count was recorded for this clone. Here the CDR3 DNA reads TGTGCCAGCAGCAGGGGACTAGCGGGAGGCGAGCAGTACTTC. Translated, it gives CASSRGLAGGEQYF. V and J are TRBV7-2 and TRBJ2-7; the match to TRBD2 covers 15 bases. J lost 6 bases, V lost 5 bases, and 2 bases had no gene match. Per the germline V gene, CDR1 is SGHTA and CDR2 is FQGNSA. The CDR3 has 14 amino acids.

This clone turned up a few times. The CDR3 sequence is CASGLVGNVEGWISGANVLTF. CDR3 bases: TGTGCTAGTGGTTTGGTAGGTAATGTGGAGGGATGGATCTCTGGGGCCAACGTCCTGACTTTC. The chain recombines TRBV12-5 with TRBJ2-6, with D possibly TRBD2 on 6 matching bases. Trimming pared 0 bases from V and 0 bases from J, leaving 21 bases between. Germline CDR1 LGHNT, CDR2 FRNRAP. The length of the CDR3 is 21 residues.

The rearrangement joins TRBV28 to TRBJ2-7; D unresolved. Germline V gene lookup returns CDR1 MDHEN and CDR2 SYDVKM. This CDR3 contains 14 residues. Trimming took off 5 bases at V and 4 bases at J, with 15 bases between the two ends. The CDR3 nucleotides are TGTGCCAGCAGTCCTTCTCAGGTTGCTTACGAGCAGTACTTC. It is translated as CASSPSQVAYEQYF.

V gene TRBV28 combines with J gene TRBJ1-3, with D possibly TRBD1 on 6 matching bases. This CDR3 is 16 amino acids long. The germline gives CDR1 MDHEN, CDR2 SYDVKM. With 6 bases removed from V and 0 bases from J, the gap between germline ends came to 15 bases. CDR3 sequence (DNA): TGTGCCAGCAGCACCGGACAGCTAAACTCTGGAAACACCATATATTTT. This gives the protein CASSTGQLNSGNTIYF.

The CDR3 DNA is TGCGCCAGCAGCCAAGGCCAGGCAGGAGGCGAAAAACTGTTTTTT. Amino acid sequence: CASSQGQAGGEKLFF. The chain couples TRBV4-3 to TRBJ1-4; no clear D. Germline V gene data show CDR1 as LGHNA and CDR2 as YSLEER. V was trimmed by 1 base and J by 8 bases, leaving 14 bases between them. The CDR3 totals 15 residues.

The chain is built from TRBV2 and TRBJ1-4; 7 bases are shared with TRBD1. The CDR3 consists of 14 residues. The germline V gene has CDR1 SNHLY and CDR2 FYNNEI. The J segment lost 4 bases and the V segment lost 5 bases, leaving 4 bases of the junction unmatched. CDR3 region: CASSTQGGNEKLFF. The CDR3 DNA sequence: TGTGCCAGCAGTACCCAGGGGGGTAATGAAAAACTGTTTTTT. The full variable domain, completed using reference TRBV2 and TRBJ1-4, is EPEVTQTPSHQVTQMGQEVILRCVPISNHLYFYWYRQILGQKVEFLVSFYNNEISEKSEIFDDQFSVERPDGSNFTLKIRSTKLEDSAMYFCASSTQGGNEKLFFGSGTQLSVL.

Only a few counts were recorded for this clone. The chain combines TRBV7-6 with TRBJ2-7; D call uncertain. V gave up 5 bases and J gave up 1 base, with 9 bases separating them. This CDR3 is built from 13 residues. Germline V gene sequence: CDR1 SGHVS, CDR2 FNYEAQ. The CDR3 here is CASSPINSYEQYF. CDR3 coding DNA: TGTGCCAGCAGCCCAATTAATTCCTACGAGCAGTACTTC.

This clone was counted only a few times. The chain recombines TRBV7-8 with TRBJ2-7; 8 bases align to TRBD1. CDR3 length equals 14 residues. Germline values: CDR1 SGHVS, CDR2 FQNEAQ. J gave up 0 bases and V 5 bases, and 3 bases lay outside the gene matches. CDR3 bases: TGTGCCAGCAGCACTGGACAGGGCTCCTACGAGCAGTACTTC. Translation gives CASSTGQGSYEQYF.

The gene calls are TRBV27 and TRBJ2-1; no clear D gene. Germline CDR1 and CDR2: MNHEY and SMNVEV (reference sequence). Trimming removed 6 bases from V and 6 bases from J, with 15 bases in between. The CDR3 is made up of 14 amino acids. This CDR3 is CASSPPGPINEQFF. The CDR3 coding sequence is TGTGCCAGCAGCCCCCCTGGGCCAATCAATGAGCAGTTCTTC.

A single count supports this clone. The rearrangement links TRBV2 to TRBJ2-1; 8 bases match TRBD2. Germline V gives CDR1 SNHLY, CDR2 FYNNEI. This CDR3 spans 15 amino acids. The CDR3 here is CANWRLASNRGGQFF. Here the CDR3 DNA reads TGTGCTAATTGGAGGTTAGCCTCAAATCGGGGGGGGCAGTTCTTC.

The CDR3 coding sequence is TGTGCCAGCAGCCACGGGGGGATAACCTACGAGCAGTACTTC. It encodes CASSHGGITYEQYF. The chain employs TRBV6-2 or TRBV6-3 and TRBJ2-7; 7 bases line up with TRBD2. CDR3 length equals 14 residues. Germline V gives CDR1 MNHEY, CDR2 SVGEGT. Trimming removed 6 bases from V and 2 bases from J; junction bases left unmatched: 7.

This sequence joins TRBV5-1 and TRBJ1-1; D is unclear. Germline CDR1 is SGHRS and CDR2 is YFSETQ. V lost 1 base to trimming and J lost 3 bases, with 10 bases between them. The CDR3 covers 14 residues. The CDR3 DNA reads as TGCGCCAGCAGCTTGAGGGTGAAGGACACTGAAGCTTTCTTT. Translated, it gives CASSLRVKDTEAFF.

The chain carries TRBV24-1 and TRBJ1-6, with D hard to call. Germline CDR1 reads KGHDR; CDR2 reads SFDVKD. This CDR3 spans 13 amino acids. With 7 bases removed from V and 10 bases from J, the gap between germline ends came to 13 bases. The CDR3 loop is CATSEDRYSPLHF. CDR3 nucleotide sequence: TGTGCCACCAGCGAGGATCGGTACTCACCCCTCCACTTT.

The V and J genes are TRBV28 and TRBJ2-2, with D maybe TRBD1 (5 bases). The CDR3 runs 13 residues. Germline V gene data show CDR1 as MDHEN and CDR2 as SYDVKM. V lost 8 bases to trimming and J lost 0 bases, with 7 bases between them. The CDR3 loop is CASCRANTGELFF. The CDR3 DNA reads TGTGCCAGCTGCAGGGCGAACACCGGGGAGCTGTTTTTT.

This clone showed up just once. The rearrangement joins TRBV3-1 (or the pseudogene TRBV3-2) to TRBJ2-1, with a tentative D call TRBD2 (5 bases). Trimming took off 4 bases at V and 4 bases at J, with 8 bases between the two ends. The CDR3 has 13 amino acids. The germline CDR1 and CDR2 sequences are LGHDT and YNNKEL (reference sequence). The CDR3 DNA reads TGTGCCAGCAGCCCGACTACTTACAATGAGCAGTTCTTC. This codes for CASSPTTYNEQFF.

The rearrangement links TRBV5-4 to TRBJ1-1; D gene ambiguous. Germline V gives CDR1 SGHNT, CDR2 YYREEE (reference sequence). CDR3 length: 15 residues. V lost 4 bases, J lost 0 bases, and 13 bases lay in between. CDR3 nucleotide sequence: TGTGCCAGCAGCCGTCGGGATACTCTGAACACTGAAGCTTTCTTT. This encodes CASSRRDTLNTEAFF.

The genes are TRBV19 and TRBJ1-5; 8 bases line up with TRBD1. This CDR3 is 15 amino acids long. From germline, CDR1 is LNHDA and CDR2 SQIVND (reference sequence). Losses at the gene ends were 3 bases for V and 2 bases for J; bases not matched to a gene: 3. The CDR3 sequence: CASSMDRVGNQPQHF. CDR3 DNA: TGTGCCAGTAGTATGGACAGGGTGGGCAATCAGCCCCAGCATTTT.

V usage is TRBV4-3 and J usage is TRBJ2-7, with a tentative D call TRBD2 (6 bases). CDR3 length: 15 residues. Germline V CDR1 and CDR2: LGHNA, YSLEER. The V gene lost 0 bases and the J gene lost 7 bases, with 16 bases spanning the gap. This CDR3 reads CASSQDGGPGVEQYF. In nucleotides, the CDR3 is TGCGCCAGCAGCCAAGACGGGGGACCTGGGGTTGAGCAGTACTTC.